The clone carrying this TCR beta chain occurred a few times. Its antigen is not known. These data come from a study of cytomegalovirus exposure and HLA in healthy donors. Study-wide results and limits: Productive rates of about 87% or about 30% were seen for most TCR beta V segments in an earlier analysis. Researchers had no immune exposure information except CMV serostatus available. Overall, approximately 150 TCR beta chains were annotated as cytomegalovirus-associated. Reportedly, diagnosis of cytomegalovirus status by the classifier showed high specificity and sensitivity.

PCR was performed using 60 Vbeta and 13 Jbeta primers. The data were produced by immunoSEQ multiplex PCR, yet TCRdb's version contains in-frame clones alone and is incomplete. This table has roughly 100,000 clones, roughly 15% appearing once. The receptor comes from a female donor in good health and CMV-seronegative. The sample was PBMCs.

The CDR3 region has the DNA TGTGCCATCAGTGAGTCGAAAGCGGGAACCTACAATGAGCAGTTCTTC. This gives the protein CAISESKAGTYNEQFF. The chain has TRBV10-3 and TRBJ2-1; 7 bases are shared with TRBD2. The CDR3 sequence is 16 residues long. Germline CDR1 is ENHRY and CDR2 is SYGVKD. V was clipped by 0 bases and J by 2 bases; unmatched bases: 4.